These T cell receptor beta chains were read from a single sample in a study of STAT3 mutations in large granular lymphocyte leukemia. Sequencing was performed with immunoSEQ multiplex PCR; in TCRdb, only in-frame clones are kept and a portion is missing. The sample includes about 15,000 clones, approximately 84% of them seen just once. The sample taken for sequencing was peripheral blood mononuclear cells. These receptors originate from a man between 50 and 59 years old with T-cell large granular lymphocyte leukemia. Some clones in this sample may be carry-over from other donors' samples. Each CDR3 is given with its conserved first and last residue. Each record gives: CDR3 protein, CDR3 DNA, clone size, V gene, CDR3 length, J gene, D gene. A D gene is named only where the DNA matches it firmly. Clone size is stated in some rows and not others, as once, few, many or a class when expanded.

cdr3_aa: CASSLRDRGTDTQYF
cdr3_nt: TGTGCCAGCTCACTGAGGGACAGGGGCACAGATACGCAGTATTTT
clone_size: .
v_call: TRBV18
cdr3_length: 15
j_call: TRBJ2-3
d_call: TRBD1

cdr3_aa: CASNLTAPRPSNQPQHF
cdr3_nt: TGTGCCAGCAATTTGACCGCCCCGCGGCCCAGCAATCAGCCCCAGCATTTT
clone_size: .
v_call: TRBV5-6
cdr3_length: 17
j_call: TRBJ1-5
d_call: .

cdr3_aa: CASSQSTGTAHEQYF
cdr3_nt: TGTGCCAGCAGCCAGTCAACCGGGACAGCCCACGAGCAGTACTTC
clone_size: .
v_call: TRBV7-9
cdr3_length: 15
j_call: TRBJ2-7
d_call: TRBD1

cdr3_aa: CASSLVGSAGLYEQYF
cdr3_nt: TGCGCCAGCAGCTTGGTGGGTAGCGCAGGACTTTACGAGCAGTACTTC
clone_size: .
v_call: TRBV5-1
cdr3_length: 16
j_call: TRBJ2-7
d_call: .

cdr3_aa: CASSQGGGSYIGELFF
cdr3_nt: TGCGCCAGCAGCCAAGGAGGCGGGAGTTATATCGGGGAGCTGTTTTTT
clone_size: once
v_call: TRBV4-3
cdr3_length: 16
j_call: TRBJ2-2
d_call: TRBD2

cdr3_aa: CASSLWGSRGYEQYF
cdr3_nt: TGTGCCAGCAGTTTGTGGGGGTCACGGGGGTACGAGCAGTACTTC
clone_size: once
v_call: TRBV28
cdr3_length: 15
j_call: TRBJ2-7
d_call: .

cdr3_aa: CASSQVGYNSPLHF
cdr3_nt: TGCGCCAGCAGCCAAGTGGGTTATAATTCACCCCTCCACTTT
clone_size: .
v_call: TRBV4-1
cdr3_length: 14
j_call: TRBJ1-6
d_call: .

cdr3_aa: CASSQDLMTGGNQPQHF
cdr3_nt: TGCGCCAGCAGCCAAGATCTTATGACAGGGGGCAATCAGCCCCAGCATTTT
clone_size: .
v_call: TRBV4-3
cdr3_length: 17
j_call: TRBJ1-5
d_call: TRBD1

cdr3_aa: CASSEHAGSYEQYF
cdr3_nt: TGTGCCAGCAGTGAACACGCCGGATCCTACGAGCAGTACTTC
clone_size: .
v_call: TRBV6-1
cdr3_length: 14
j_call: TRBJ2-7
d_call: .

cdr3_aa: CSVGQVGGNTDTQYF
cdr3_nt: TGCAGCGTTGGACAGGTGGGGGGAAATACAGATACGCAGTATTTT
clone_size: once
v_call: TRBV29-1
cdr3_length: 15
j_call: TRBJ2-3
d_call: .

cdr3_aa: CASSDPGSGELFF
cdr3_nt: TGTGCCAGCAGTGATCCGGGTAGCGGAGAACTGTTTTTT
clone_size: .
v_call: TRBV25-1
cdr3_length: 13
j_call: TRBJ1-4
d_call: .

cdr3_aa: CAISEDPGGAYTEAFF
cdr3_nt: TGTGCCATCAGTGAGGATCCAGGGGGCGCGTACACTGAAGCTTTCTTT
clone_size: .
v_call: TRBV10-3
cdr3_length: 16
j_call: TRBJ1-1
d_call: TRBD1

cdr3_aa: CASSRTGNTEAFF
cdr3_nt: TGTGCCAGCAGTCGGACAGGGAACACTGAAGCTTTCTTT
clone_size: .
v_call: TRBV6-5
cdr3_length: 13
j_call: TRBJ1-1
d_call: TRBD1

cdr3_aa: CASSGRTQGETQYF
cdr3_nt: TGCGCCAGCAGCGGCAGGACCCAGGGGGAGACGCAGTATTTT
clone_size: .
v_call: TRBV5-1
cdr3_length: 14
j_call: TRBJ2-3
d_call: TRBD1

cdr3_aa: CASSQSSGTYNEQFF
cdr3_nt: TGTGCCAGCAGCCAATCTAGCGGTACCTACAATGAGCAGTTCTTC
clone_size: .
v_call: TRBV14
cdr3_length: 15
j_call: TRBJ2-1
d_call: TRBD2

cdr3_aa: CASRYDRVRGTEAFF
cdr3_nt: TGCGCCAGCAGATACGACAGGGTCCGAGGAACTGAAGCTTTCTTT
clone_size: .
v_call: TRBV10-2
cdr3_length: 15
j_call: TRBJ1-1
d_call: TRBD1

cdr3_aa: CASSSRGQGSYEQYF
cdr3_nt: TGCGCCAGCAGCTCTCGGGGACAGGGCAGTTACGAGCAGTACTTC
clone_size: .
v_call: TRBV5-1
cdr3_length: 15
j_call: TRBJ2-7
d_call: TRBD1

cdr3_aa: CASSESSRRTSDEQYF
cdr3_nt: TGTGCCAGCAGTGAATCCTCTAGGCGGACCTCGGACGAGCAGTACTTC
clone_size: .
v_call: TRBV25-1
cdr3_length: 16
j_call: TRBJ2-7
d_call: .

cdr3_aa: CASSQEDSGGLQMKFF
cdr3_nt: TGCGCCAGCAGCCAAGAGGATAGCGGGGGGTTACAAATGAAGTTCTTC
clone_size: .
v_call: TRBV4-1
cdr3_length: 16
j_call: TRBJ2-1
d_call: TRBD2

cdr3_aa: CASSHGTRGADTQYF
cdr3_nt: TGCGCCAGCAGCCACGGAACGAGGGGGGCAGATACGCAGTATTTT
clone_size: once
v_call: TRBV4-1
cdr3_length: 15
j_call: TRBJ2-3
d_call: .

cdr3_aa: CASSTRQGAGELFF
cdr3_nt: TGTGCCAGCTCAACACGACAGGGGGCCGGGGAGCTGTTTTTT
clone_size: .
v_call: TRBV18
cdr3_length: 14
j_call: TRBJ2-2
d_call: TRBD1

cdr3_aa: CASSDTDRANYGYTF
cdr3_nt: TGTGCCAGTAGTGATACTGATCGAGCTAACTATGGCTACACCTTC
clone_size: .
v_call: TRBV19
cdr3_length: 15
j_call: TRBJ1-2
d_call: .

cdr3_aa: CSVGPDTQYF
cdr3_nt: TGCAGCGTGGGGCCAGATACGCAGTATTTT
clone_size: .
v_call: TRBV29-1
cdr3_length: 10
j_call: TRBJ2-3
d_call: .

cdr3_aa: CASSFGGDDGYTF
cdr3_nt: TGTGCCAGCAGCTTCGGGGGGGACGATGGCTACACCTTC
clone_size: once
v_call: TRBV6-1
cdr3_length: 13
j_call: TRBJ1-2
d_call: .

cdr3_aa: CASSLLPPGAPDTQYF
cdr3_nt: TGTGCCAGCAGCTTACTCCCCCCCGGGGCCCCAGATACGCAGTATTTT
clone_size: .
v_call: TRBV7-2
cdr3_length: 16
j_call: TRBJ2-3
d_call: .

cdr3_aa: CASSPSGPTQETQYF
cdr3_nt: TGCGCCAGCAGCCCTAGCGGGCCGACCCAAGAGACCCAGTACTTC
clone_size: .
v_call: TRBV5-1
cdr3_length: 15
j_call: TRBJ2-5
d_call: TRBD2

cdr3_aa: CAISVGGGDESEQYF
cdr3_nt: TGTGCCATCAGTGTTGGCGGGGGTGATGAGTCCGAGCAGTACTTC
clone_size: .
v_call: TRBV10-3
cdr3_length: 15
j_call: TRBJ2-7
d_call: TRBD2

cdr3_aa: CASRQPDKNIQYF
cdr3_nt: TGTGCCAGTAGACAGCCCGACAAAAACATTCAGTACTTC
clone_size: few
v_call: TRBV19
cdr3_length: 13
j_call: TRBJ2-4
d_call: .

cdr3_aa: CASSLKQNTEAFF
cdr3_nt: TGTGCCAGCAGCTTGAAACAGAACACTGAAGCTTTCTTT
clone_size: .
v_call: TRBV7-9
cdr3_length: 13
j_call: TRBJ1-1
d_call: .

cdr3_aa: CASSARDRGGYTF
cdr3_nt: TGTGCCAGCAGCGCGCGCGACAGGGGAGGCTACACCTTC
clone_size: .
v_call: TRBV7-2
cdr3_length: 13
j_call: TRBJ1-2
d_call: TRBD1

cdr3_aa: CTSPLASGDYNEQFF
cdr3_nt: TGCACCAGCCCTCTGGCTAGCGGAGACTACAATGAGCAGTTCTTC
clone_size: .
v_call: TRBV1
cdr3_length: 15
j_call: TRBJ2-1
d_call: .

cdr3_aa: CASSPRQTNTIYF
cdr3_nt: TGTGCCAGCAGCCCCCGACAGACCAACACCATATATTTT
clone_size: .
v_call: TRBV9
cdr3_length: 13
j_call: TRBJ1-3
d_call: .

cdr3_aa: CASNSQTDTQYF
cdr3_nt: TGTGCCAGCAACTCCCAGACAGATACGCAGTATTTT
clone_size: .
v_call: TRBV28
cdr3_length: 12
j_call: TRBJ2-3
d_call: .

cdr3_aa: CASSERTGGRETQYF
cdr3_nt: TGTGCCAGCAGTGAAAGGACAGGGGGCCGGGAGACCCAGTACTTC
clone_size: .
v_call: TRBV2
cdr3_length: 15
j_call: TRBJ2-5
d_call: TRBD1

cdr3_aa: CAWSVLGGRGNQPQHF
cdr3_nt: TGTGCCTGGAGTGTTTTAGGGGGCAGGGGCAATCAGCCCCAGCATTTT
clone_size: .
v_call: TRBV30
cdr3_length: 16
j_call: TRBJ1-5
d_call: TRBD1

cdr3_aa: CASSDGQGRETQYF
cdr3_nt: TGTGCCAGCAGCGATGGACAGGGCAGGGAGACCCAGTACTTC
clone_size: .
v_call: TRBV5-4
cdr3_length: 14
j_call: TRBJ2-5
d_call: TRBD1

cdr3_aa: CASSQGLSSYEQYF
cdr3_nt: TGCGCCAGCAGCCAAGGTCTTAGCTCCTACGAGCAGTACTTC
clone_size: .
v_call: TRBV4-1
cdr3_length: 14
j_call: TRBJ2-7
d_call: .

cdr3_aa: CSVARDDVLTF
cdr3_nt: TGCAGCGTTGCCCGGGACGACGTCCTGACTTTC
clone_size: .
v_call: TRBV29-1
cdr3_length: 11
j_call: TRBJ2-6
d_call: .